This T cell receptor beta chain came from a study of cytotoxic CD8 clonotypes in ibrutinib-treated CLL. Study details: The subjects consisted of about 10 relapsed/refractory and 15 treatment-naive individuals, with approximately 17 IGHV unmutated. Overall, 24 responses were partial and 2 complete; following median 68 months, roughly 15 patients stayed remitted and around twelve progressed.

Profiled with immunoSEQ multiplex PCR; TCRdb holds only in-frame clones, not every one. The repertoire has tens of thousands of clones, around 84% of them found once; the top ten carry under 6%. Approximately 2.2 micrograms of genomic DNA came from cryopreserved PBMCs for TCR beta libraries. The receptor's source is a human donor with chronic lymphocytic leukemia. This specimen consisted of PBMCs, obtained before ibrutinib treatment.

In DNA, the CDR3 is TGTGCCAGCAGCCCACAGGTCATCGGCTCTTACAATGAGCAGTTCTTC. It is translated as CASSPQVIGSYNEQFF. This chain links TRBV9 with TRBJ2-1, with a possible D match to TRBD1 (5 bases). Trimming left V 4 bases short and J 4 bases short, with 18 bases between. The CDR3 totals 16 residues. CDR1 SGDLS and CDR2 YYNGEE come from the germline V gene.